These 21 T cell receptor beta chains were all obtained from the same sample, sequenced in a study of Ad26.COV2.S vaccination and SARS-CoV-2 variants. As to treatment: roughly 18 received Ad26.COV2.S at low or high dose, single or two shots; 5 received placebo; per-sample allocation not given. Samples came from day 63 after the first vaccine or placebo injection. The table came from immunoSEQ multiplex PCR; TCRdb's copy has only in-frame clones and leaves some out. The sample holds 510,000 or so clones, roughly 85% seen once. Here the sequenced sample was peripheral blood, taken in a trial of Ad26.COV2.S vaccine versus placebo. These receptors were obtained from a person aged 18-65 years who received the Ad26.COV2.S COVID-19 vaccine or a placebo.

This chain uses TRBV5-8 with TRBJ1-4, with D tentatively TRBD1 (5 bases). Trimming removed 4 bases at V and 3 bases at J, with 28 bases between. CDR1 and CDR2 from the germline V gene are SGHTS and YDEGEE. This CDR3 is built from 20 residues. The CDR3 is CASSLLGTGKGWGSNEKLFF. As DNA, the CDR3 is TGTGCCAGCAGCCTCCTCGGGACTGGCAAAGGCTGGGGGTCTAATGAAAAACTGTTTTTT.

The rearrangement uses TRBV28 and TRBJ1-1; 7 bases match TRBD1. The ends lost 9 bases at V and 3 bases at J; junction bases unmatched: 10. CDR1 MDHEN and CDR2 SYDVKM come from the germline V gene. The CDR3 has 14 amino acids. CDR3 coding DNA: TGTGCCAGTCTAAGGGGACAGACGTACACTGAAGCTTTCTTT. It translates to CASLRGQTYTEAFF.

This clone was seen only a few times. This sequence joins TRBV5-1 and TRBJ1-2; 11 nucleotides align to TRBD1. Trimming took 4 bases from V and 8 from J; bases not matched to a gene: 4. Germline-derived CDR1 and CDR2 are SGHRS and YFSETQ. This CDR3 is 13 amino acids long. The CDR3 is CASSADRGRGYTF. CDR3 sequence (DNA): TGCGCCAGCAGCGCGGACAGGGGGCGAGGCTACACCTTC.

J is TRBJ2-7 and V is TRBV2; 9 bases are a match to TRBD1. Per the germline V gene, CDR1 is SNHLY and CDR2 is FYNNEI. V shed 6 bases and J 2 bases; nucleotides not matched to a gene: 5. This CDR3 contains 14 residues. CDR3 in amino acids: CASSGQGNAYEQYF. CDR3 nucleotide sequence: TGTGCCAGCAGCGGACAGGGGAACGCCTACGAGCAGTACTTC.

V usage is TRBV19 and J usage is TRBJ2-1; 9 nucleotides match TRBD2. J was trimmed by 8 bases and V by 6 bases; bases with no gene match: 8. Germline V lookup: CDR1 LNHDA, CDR2 SQIVND (reference sequence). The length of the CDR3 is 14 residues. CDR3 amino acids: CASRVSGGWDEQFF. As DNA, the CDR3 is TGTGCCAGTAGGGTAAGCGGGGGGTGGGATGAGCAGTTCTTC.

The genes are TRBV27 and TRBJ2-3; perhaps D is TRBD1 or TRBD2 (5 bases each). V was cut by 1 base and J by 6 bases, with 8 bases left in between. The germline CDR1 and CDR2 sequences are MNHEY and SMNVEV (reference sequence). The CDR3 is 13 amino acids. This chain's CDR3 is CASSLFWGDTQYF. The CDR3 nucleotides are TGTGCCAGCAGTTTATTTTGGGGGGATACGCAGTATTTT.

This clone came up a few times. V is TRBV11-2 and J is TRBJ1-2; D gene unclear. From germline, CDR1 is SGHAT and CDR2 FQNNGV. V lost 5 bases to trimming and J lost 4 bases, with 11 bases between them. This CDR3 is built from 13 residues. CDR3 amino acids: CASSPRVLYGYTF. In DNA form, the CDR3 reads TGTGCCAGCAGCCCTAGGGTCCTCTATGGCTACACCTTC.

The CDR3 DNA reads TGTGCCAGCAGCCAAGATACTGGGAATCTGAACACTGAAGCTTTCTTT. Translation: CASSQDTGNLNTEAFF. The genes are TRBV14 and TRBJ1-1; D not certain. Trimming took off 0 bases at V and 0 bases at J, with 11 bases between the two ends. This CDR3 spans 16 amino acids. Germline V gene data show CDR1 as SGHDN and CDR2 as FVKESK.

This chain uses TRBV5-1 with TRBJ2-6; the D gene could be TRBD1 or TRBD2 (5 bases each). Deletions cut 7 bases from V and 4 bases from J, with 12 bases between. CDR3 length equals 14 residues. CDR1 SGHRS and CDR2 YFSETQ come from the germline V gene. The chain's CDR3 is CASREGFGANVLTF. CDR3 bases: TGCGCCAGCCGCGAGGGGTTCGGGGCCAACGTCCTGACTTTC.

This chain joins TRBV14 and TRBJ2-2, with D possibly matching TRBD1 (6 bases). V lost 3 bases and J lost 6, with 17 bases in between. The germline gives CDR1 SGHDN, CDR2 FVKESK. The CDR3 runs to 16 residues. The CDR3 here is CASSHFGQGFAGELFF. The DNA of the CDR3 is TGTGCCAGCAGCCACTTCGGCCAGGGGTTTGCCGGGGAGCTGTTTTTT. The complete variable domain, with remaining parts taken from reference TRBV14 and TRBJ2-2, reads EAGVTQFPSHSVIEKGQTVTLRCDPISGHDNLYWYRRVMGKEIKFLLHFVKESKQDESGMPNNRFLAERTGGTYSTLKVQPAELEDSGVYFCASSHFGQGFAGELFFGEGSRLTVL.

This clone appeared once. The CDR3 bases are TGTGCCAGAAAACAGGACTCTACAGATACGCAGTATTTT. It translates to CARKQDSTDTQYF. This chain joins TRBV2 and TRBJ2-3; tentatively, D is TRBD1 or TRBD2 (5 bases each). The CDR3 totals 13 residues. V lost 9 bases and J lost 3, with 13 bases in between. From germline, CDR1 is SNHLY and CDR2 FYNNEI.

V gene TRBV27 combines with J gene TRBJ1-2; D might be TRBD1 (5 bases). CDR1 MNHEY and CDR2 SMNVEV come from the germline V gene (reference sequence). The CDR3 covers 12 residues. Trimming removed 3 bases at V and 5 bases at J, with 7 bases between. CDR3 sequence: CASSFGGYGYTF. The CDR3 nucleotides are TGTGCCAGCAGTTTCGGGGGATATGGCTACACCTTC.

The chain recombines TRBV3-1 (or the pseudogene TRBV3-2) with TRBJ1-4, with D possibly being TRBD1 (6 bases). Germline V CDR1 and CDR2: LGHDT, YNNKEL (reference sequence). V lost 1 base and J lost 3, with 15 bases in between. The CDR3 has 17 residues. The chain's CDR3 is CASSQGRGAAANEKLFF. CDR3 sequence (DNA): TGTGCCAGCAGCCAAGGTAGGGGGGCCGCGGCTAATGAAAAACTGTTTTTT.

The V call is TRBV2, the J call TRBJ2-7; D is unclear. V lost 0 bases to trimming and J lost 2 bases, with 17 bases between them. Germline CDR1 SNHLY, CDR2 FYNNEI. This CDR3 region has 17 residues. CDR3 DNA sequence: TGTGCCAGCAGTGAAGCTTACTTGGGTCGAGAAACCTACGAGCAGTACTTC. This gives the protein CASSEAYLGRETYEQYF.

V gene TRBV29-1 combines with J gene TRBJ2-5; no clear D gene. The CDR3 spans 10 residues. The germline V and J ends were trimmed by 6 bases and 9 bases, with 11 bases remaining between them. CDR1 and CDR2 (germline): SQVTM, ANQGSEA. The DNA for the CDR3 is TGCAGCGTCACCGATGGGGCCCAGTACTTC. This codes for CSVTDGAQYF.

The gene calls are TRBV11-2 and TRBJ2-5; TRBD2 might be the D (5 bases). Between the trimmed V and J ends, which lost 4 bases and 4 bases, there was a span of 10 bases. Germline V lookup: CDR1 SGHAT, CDR2 FQNNGV. This CDR3 has 13 amino acids. CDR3 in DNA: TGTGCCAGCAGCTCCGGGATGCGAGAGACCCAGTACTTC. It encodes CASSSGMRETQYF.

The count of this clone is one. CDR3 sequence (DNA): TGTGCCAGTAGCTGGGGTATCTCTGGAAACACCATATATTTT. Protein product: CASSWGISGNTIYF. V and J are TRBV19 and TRBJ1-3; D gene unclear. CDR1 is LNHDA, CDR2 SQIVND, per germline (reference sequence). The V end lost 6 bases, the J end lost 0 bases, and 9 bases lay between the germline ends. This CDR3 has 14 residues.

The chain has TRBV5-1 and TRBJ1-2, with a tentative D call TRBD1 (6 bases). CDR1 is SGHRS, CDR2 YFSETQ, per germline. Trimming cost V 2 bases and J 8 bases, with 16 bases left between them. The CDR3 length is 14 residues. The CDR3 spells CASSFGAGRGGYTF. For the CDR3, the DNA is TGCGCCAGCAGCTTTGGGGCAGGCAGGGGCGGCTACACCTTC.

The gene calls are TRBV12-3 or TRBV12-4 and TRBJ2-2; TRBD2 is a possible D gene (5 bases). CDR3 size: 12 residues. Trimming removed 6 bases at V and 4 bases at J, with 6 bases between. CDR3 coding DNA: TGTGCCAGCAGGGAGGCCACCGGGGAGCTGTTTTTT. This gives the protein CASREATGELFF.

The chain is built from TRBV28 and TRBJ1-1; D ambiguous. The CDR3 is 15 residues long. V was cut by 3 bases and J by 0 bases, with 11 bases left in between. Germline V gives CDR1 MDHEN, CDR2 SYDVKM. DNA of the CDR3: TGTGCCAGCAGTTTCCGTGGTGGGGTGAACACTGAAGCTTTCTTT. Its translation is CASSFRGGVNTEAFF.

The chain couples TRBV7-9 to TRBJ2-7; a possible D gene is TRBD1 (6 bases). Germline V CDR1 and CDR2: SEHNR, FQNEAQ (reference sequence). The CDR3 loop spans 15 amino acids. The V gene lost 4 bases and the J gene lost 3 bases, with 16 bases spanning the gap. As DNA, the CDR3 is TGTGCCAGCAGCTCTACAGGGCCGCGCAGCTACGAGCAGTACTTC. The encoded protein is CASSSTGPRSYEQYF.